Reported below is one T cell receptor beta chain. The CDR3 consists of 13 residues. CDR1 and CDR2 (germline): SEHNR, FQNEAQ (reference sequence). Trimming cost V 8 bases and J 2 bases, with 13 bases left between them. The data derive from a study of T cells in Graves' hyperthyroidism and ophthalmopathy. TCR beta CDR3 regions were amplified from RNA. TCR CDR3 underwent first-round RT-PCR with the HTBI primer set. TCRdb ran MiXCR on the multiplex PCR reads and lists one entry per CDR3 protein. The repertoire has 560,000 or so distinct CDR3 sequences, around 45% of them found once; the top ten carry nearly 8.5%.

The genes are TRBV7-9 and TRBJ2-7, with TRBD1 as a possible D gene (6 bases). The receptor was derived from a woman in her late teens or twenties with Graves' hyperthyroidism. The specimen sequenced was peripheral blood or thyroid tissue (not recorded which). The CDR3 DNA follows: TGTGCCAGCGAGCCCAGGACAGCCTACGAGCAGTACTTC. Encoded protein: CASEPRTAYEQYF.